A single sample is the source of the 4 T cell receptor beta chains below, sequenced in a study of T-cell reconstitution after alpha-beta-depleted transplantation in children. A library of TCRbeta sequences, prepared with unique molecular identifiers, was generated. Via MiXCR, TCRdb re-called the PCR reads, giving one row per CDR3 protein. The sample yields about 360,000 distinct CDR3 sequences, roughly 13% seen once. Specimen: PBMCs, collected from the stem cell graft. The source is a human donor who donated a stem cell graft to a child with Fanconi anemia.

The CDR3 DNA reads as TGTGCCAGCAGTTCCTCGACAGGGGTTGGGGCCAACGTCCTGACTTTC. Translated, it gives CASSSSTGVGANVLTF. The J gene is TRBJ2-6, the V gene TRBV28; TRBD1 matches at 8 bases. This CDR3 spans 16 amino acids. Germline-derived CDR1 and CDR2 are MDHEN and SYDVKM. The V gene end was trimmed by 4 bases and the J gene end by 3 bases; junction bases not matched to a gene: 5.

This clonotype was recorded at least ten times. The chain couples TRBV18 to TRBJ2-5; D gene unclear. The germline gives CDR1 KGHSH, CDR2 LQKENI. The V end lost 2 bases, the J end lost 4 bases, and 2 bases lay between the germline ends. This CDR3 spans 11 amino acids. The CDR3 spells CASSPGETQYF. The DNA for the CDR3 is TGTGCCAGCTCACCAGGAGAGACCCAGTACTTC.

This clonotype was found many times. The chain links TRBV28 to TRBJ1-4; D not certain. Trimming left V 11 bases short and J 4 bases short, with 14 bases between. The length of the CDR3 is 13 residues. CDR1 is MDHEN and CDR2 is SYDVKM in the germline V gene. The CDR3 coding sequence is TGTGCCTCGAATCCAGAGATTAATGAAAAACTGTTTTTT. The encoded protein is CASNPEINEKLFF.

Concerning this clonotype itself: Since no conserved phenylalanine or tryptophan closes the CDR3, a read error is the likely cause. The rearrangement uses TRBV20-1 and TRBJ1-5; D may be TRBD1 (5 bases). V dropped 6 bases and J dropped 5 bases, with 11 bases sitting between them. The CDR3 length is 12 residues. Germline CDR1 reads DFQATT; CDR2 reads SNEGSKA (reference sequence). The chain's CDR3 is CSAGRGDQPQHY. For the CDR3, the DNA is TGCAGTGCCGGCCGAGGGGATCAGCCCCAGCATTAT.